Presented here are 27 T cell receptor beta chains from one specimen sequenced in a study of tumor-infiltrating lymphocytes in primary liver carcinoma listed by TCRdb under 2017. Sequenced on an Illumina HiSeq 2500. Starting from about 500 ng total RNA, TCRbeta-specific cDNA was produced by reverse transcription with a constant-region primer and ProtoScript II reverse transcriptase. The TCRbeta libraries were prepared through three rounds of nested multiplex PCR following a slightly modified ARM-PCR procedure. Each of the first two PCR rounds ran for approximately 10 cycles using multiplex TRBV1-TRBV30 forward primers together with a Cbeta reverse primer. The public reads were reanalyzed by TCRdb: fastp trimming at Q25, MiXCR alignment, in-frame beta chains only. All rows with the same CDR3 protein become a single entry with the most common DNA and genes. The sample profile shows about 35,000 distinct CDR3 sequences; roughly 74% of them were found once. The top ten hold under 20% of the sample.

Without any cell sorting, total RNA and DNA were co-extracted from 20-30 mg of bulk tissue using the AllPrep DNA/RNA mini kit. Material: liver tumor tissue from sampling region 4. The cell subset or site label for this specimen denotes: tumor region T4, right-lateral pole. Receptor source: a man in his forties with primary liver carcinoma and hepatitis B virus infection.

The chain joins TRBV11-2 to TRBJ2-2; the match to TRBD1 covers 7 bases. The ends lost 7 bases at V and 9 bases at J; junction bases unmatched: 14. The CDR3 is made up of 15 amino acids. The germline CDR1 and CDR2 sequences are SGHAT and FQNNGV. The CDR3 sequence is CASNPTRGITWELFF. CDR3 nucleotides: TGTGCCAGCAACCCCACCAGGGGGATAACCTGGGAGCTGTTTTTT.

In the case of this clonotype: A junction boundary mismatches the germline segment, possibly from a read error. The chain recombines TRBV11-2 with TRBJ2-1; 7 bases map to TRBD2. The CDR3 sequence is 16 residues long. Germline loops: CDR1 SGHAT, CDR2 FQNNGV. The CDR3 loop reads CASSSPGGSGFNERFF. For the CDR3, the DNA is TGTGCCAGCAGCTCCCCCGGCGGGAGTGGGTTCAACGAGCGGTTCTTC.

In the case of this clonotype: At one end the junction does not follow the germline gene, possibly because of a read error. The rearrangement uses TRBV28 and TRBJ2-5; 8 bases line up with TRBD1. The germline V gene encodes CDR1 MDHEN and CDR2 SYDVKM. There are 16 residues in the CDR3. CDR3 sequence reads: CASSQTGGNTRETQYF. CDR3 in DNA: TGCGCCAGCAGTCAAACAGGGGGTAATACTCGAGAGACCCAGTACTTC. The whole variable domain, remainder taken from reference TRBV28 and TRBJ2-5, is DVKVTQSSRYLVKRTGEKVFLECVQDMDHENMFWYRQDPGLGLRLIYFSYDVKMKEKGDIPEGYSVSREKKERFSLILESASTNQTSMYLCASSQTGGNTRETQYFGPGTRLLVL.

Comments on this clonotype: One end of the junction fails to match germline, which may point to a read error. This chain joins TRBV29-1 and TRBJ1-5; perhaps TRBD1 as D (6 bases). There are 13 residues in the CDR3. Germline V lookup: CDR1 SQVTM, CDR2 ANQGSEA. CDR3 nucleotides: TGCAGCGTTGTCGGACAGATCAAACAGCCCCAGTATTTC. This encodes CSVVGQIKQPQYF.

The J gene is TRBJ2-7, the V gene TRBV28; 7 nucleotides line up with TRBD1. V trimming: 5 bases; J trimming: 9 bases; junction bases outside the gene matches: 10. Germline V gene data show CDR1 as MDHEN and CDR2 as SYDVKM. The CDR3 has 13 amino acids. This CDR3 is CASSLQGPMGQYF. Here the CDR3 DNA reads TGTGCCAGCAGTCTACAGGGGCCCATGGGGCAGTACTTC.

Comments on this clonotype: A much larger clone sits a single nucleotide away, making a read error possible. V gene TRBV18 combines with J gene TRBJ1-1; 7 bases fit TRBD1. V dropped 3 bases and J dropped 7; count of bases not matched to a gene: 8. Germline V gene data show CDR1 as KGHSH and CDR2 as LQKENI. The CDR3 runs to 14 residues. CDR3 in amino acids: CASSPNRGGIEAFF. CDR3 nucleotides: TGTGCCAGCTCACCCAACAGGGGTGGCATTGAAGCTTTCTTT. The entire variable domain, with the rest obtained from reference TRBV18 and TRBJ1-1, is as follows: NAGVMQNPRHLVRRRGQEARLRCSPMKGHSHVYWYRQLPEEGLKFMVYLQKENIIDESGMPKERFSAEFPKEGPSILRIQQVVRGDSAAYFCASSPNRGGIEAFFGQGTRLTVV.

The chain joins TRBV4-3 to TRBJ2-5, with 7 bases lining up with TRBD1. Germline lookup yields CDR1 LGHNA and CDR2 YSLEER. The CDR3 loop spans 14 amino acids. CDR3 DNA sequence: TGCGTCGGCAGCCAAGGGGGCGCCAGATCGACCCAGTACTTC. It encodes CVGSQGGARSTQYF.

Points on this clonotype: This likely comes from a read error, as the CDR3 has no conserved phenylalanine or tryptophan at its end. J is TRBJ2-2 and V is TRBV24-1; D remains unclear. The CDR3 has 14 amino acids. Germline V gives CDR1 KGHDR, CDR2 SFDVKD. As DNA, the CDR3 is TGTGCTACCAGTGATTTAGGGTACACCGGGGAGCTGTTTTCT. Protein sequence: CATSDLGYTGELFS.

This rearrangement joins TRBV11-2 to TRBJ2-1; no clear D. The CDR3 extends over 15 amino acids. CDR1 is SGHAT and CDR2 is FQNNGV in the germline V gene. Here the CDR3 reads CTSGLEEGENNEQFF. The DNA of the CDR3 is TGTACAAGTGGCCTTGAGGAAGGAGAAAACAATGAGCAGTTCTTC.

This clonotype has only a few counts. The V gene is TRBV6-6, the J gene TRBJ2-7, with D tentatively TRBD1 or TRBD2 (6 bases each). The CDR3 extends over 16 amino acids. With 2 bases removed from V and 6 bases from J, the gap between germline ends came to 20 bases. Germline CDR1 and CDR2: MNHNY and SVGAGI (reference sequence). Here the CDR3 DNA reads TGTGCCAGCAGTTACGGGTTGGGGGGCCTAGGCATCGAGCAGTACTTC. Translated: CASSYGLGGLGIEQYF.

This clonotype was observed once. Since a much larger clone is just one base distant, this may be a read error. The conserved phenylalanine or tryptophan is not found at the CDR3 terminus, so this likely reflects a read error. The chain is built from TRBV24-1 and TRBJ2-2; D remains unclear. Germline V gene sequence: CDR1 KGHDR, CDR2 SFDVKD. The CDR3 length is 13 residues. The CDR3 nucleotides read TGTGCCACCAATGATAAGTTCACCGGGGAGCTGTTTTCT. It yields the protein CATNDKFTGELFS.

The chain has TRBV29-1 and TRBJ1-2, with 9 bases matching TRBD1. Per germline, CDR1 SQVTM and CDR2 ANQGSEA. The CDR3 sequence is 15 residues long. Germline trimming cut 6 bases from V and 9 bases from J; bases unmatched to any gene: 17. The CDR3 bases are TGCAGCGTGGCCCCCCACCTACAGGGGGCTTCTTGCTACACCTTC. Residues: CSVAPHLQGASCYTF.

Concerning this clonotype: This likely comes from a read error, as the CDR3 has no conserved phenylalanine or tryptophan at its end. V is TRBV29-1 and J is TRBJ1-1, with D tentatively TRBD1 (5 bases). The CDR3 is made up of 15 amino acids. Germline lookup yields CDR1 SQVTM and CDR2 ANQGSEA. Here the CDR3 DNA reads TGCGGCGTTGCTCCAGGGTGGGGGATGAACACTGAAGCTTTCTCT. Its protein is CGVAPGWGMNTEAFS.

As to this clonotype: The junction and the germline gene differ at one end; a read error may be behind it. CDR3 protein: CASNSGTGDNIQCF. CDR3 in DNA: TGTGCCAGCAACTCCGGGACAGGGGATAACATTCAGTGTTTC. The V gene is TRBV11-2, the J gene TRBJ2-4, with 10 bases lining up with TRBD1. This CDR3 contains 14 residues. Per the germline V gene, CDR1 is SGHAT and CDR2 is FQNNGV.

This clonotype was recorded once. J is TRBJ2-3 and V is TRBV6-4; 7 nucleotides line up with TRBD2. After removal of 10 bases from V and 1 base from J, the junction contained 5 bases not matched to a gene. The germline CDR1 and CDR2 sequences are MRHNA and SNTAGT. This CDR3 region has 13 residues. The CDR3 reads CANNAGGTDTQYF. The CDR3 DNA follows: TGTGCCAACAATGCGGGAGGCACAGATACGCAGTATTTT.

Regarding this clonotype: The junction departs from the called germline gene at one end, perhaps through a read error. The chain combines TRBV6-1 with TRBJ1-2, with D unresolved. The CDR3 is 12 residues long. CDR1 and CDR2 from the germline V gene are MNHNS and SASEGT. The CDR3 loop reads CAGGAPLYGYTF. The CDR3 nucleotides are TGTGCCGGCGGTGCCCCCCTATATGGCTACACCTTT.

As to this clonotype: A read error is likely, as this CDR3 ends without the conserved phenylalanine or tryptophan. CDR3 sequence: CASSDKESGELFI. CDR3 coding DNA: TGTGCCAGCAGCGACAAGGAGTCCGGGGAGCTGTTTATT. The chain combines TRBV6-4 with TRBJ2-2; D call uncertain. Per the germline V gene, CDR1 is MRHNA and CDR2 is SNTAGT. V shed 6 bases and J shed 6 bases, with 11 bases lying between them. CDR3 length: 13 residues.

V and J are TRBV11-2 and TRBJ1-5, with TRBD1 identical over 10 bases. The J call may be mistaken, given a closer DNA end match to TRBJ2-5. Per germline, CDR1 SGHAT and CDR2 FQNNGV. The CDR3 length is 15 residues. CDR3 residues: CASSSGTGENQPQYF. CDR3 coding DNA: TGTGCCAGCAGCTCCGGGACAGGGGAAAATCAGCCCCAGTACTTC.

Remarks on this clonotype: This likely comes from a read error, as the CDR3 has no conserved phenylalanine or tryptophan at its end. V is TRBV4-2 and J is TRBJ2-1; possible D gene TRBD2, 5 bases. The germline V gene has CDR1 LGHNA and CDR2 YNFKEQ. The CDR3 sequence is 15 residues long. In DNA form, the CDR3 reads TGTGGCAGCAGCCAAGATTGGACTTCCGGCGGTGAGCAGTTCCTC. Its translation: CGSSQDWTSGGEQFL.

As concerns this clonotype: At one end, the junction sequence differs from germline, possibly due to a read error. This chain uses TRBV29-1 with TRBJ2-5, with D possibly being TRBD1 (5 bases). The CDR3 has 15 amino acids. Germline CDR1 reads SQVTM; CDR2 reads ANQGSEA. The CDR3 bases are TGCAGTGTTGAAGGACCAGGGTACTTCCAAGAGACCCAGTACTTC. Protein sequence: CSVEGPGYFQETQYF.

About this clonotype: A junction boundary mismatches the germline segment, possibly from a read error. The rearrangement uses TRBV11-2 and TRBJ1-4; D gene unclear. Germline values: CDR1 SGHAT, CDR2 FQNNGV. The CDR3 is 14 residues long. CDR3 in amino acids: CASSFRAAGEKLFF. CDR3 DNA: TGTGCCAGTAGCTTTAGGGCGGCGGGCGAAAAACTGTTTTTT.

Note on this clonotype: Relative to the germline gene, one junction end is altered; a read error may explain this. The chain uses TRBV7-9 and TRBJ2-3; D not resolved. The CDR3 has 10 residues. Germline V gene sequence: CDR1 SEHNR, CDR2 FQNEAQ (reference sequence). Here the CDR3 reads CASSADRQYF. Here the CDR3 DNA reads TGTGCCAGCAGTGCTGATAGGCAGTATTTT.

CDR3 DNA sequence: TGTGCCAGCAGTGCTGAAGGGGCAAGGGAGCTGTTTTTT. Protein product: CASSAEGARELFF. The chain is built from TRBV6-4 and TRBJ2-2; maybe TRBD1 (5 bases). The CDR3 consists of 13 residues. Germline V CDR1 and CDR2: MRHNA, SNTAGT. V was clipped by 4 bases and J by 9 bases, with 12 bases between them.

As regards this clonotype: A read error may explain this, as a much larger clone is one base away. J is TRBJ2-2 and V is TRBV5-1; perhaps TRBD2 as D (5 bases). The CDR3 contains 13 residues. Germline V gene data show CDR1 as SGHRS and CDR2 as YFSETQ. CDR3 DNA: TGCACCAGCAGCTGGGCCGATACCGGGGAGCCGTTTTTT. This gives the protein CTSSWADTGEPFF.

The V and J genes are TRBV29-1 and TRBJ1-2; the D gene is possibly TRBD1 (5 bases). This CDR3 has 15 amino acids. V gave up 4 bases and J gave up 4 bases, with 19 bases separating them. Per the germline V gene, CDR1 is SQVTM and CDR2 is ANQGSEA. The CDR3 here is CSVVQGSGMGYGYTF. As DNA, the CDR3 is TGCAGCGTTGTGCAGGGCTCGGGCATGGGCTATGGCTACACCTTC.

Remarks on this clonotype: The conserved final phenylalanine or tryptophan is absent from the CDR3, which likely points to a read error. J is TRBJ2-7 and V is TRBV2; a weak D match, TRBD1 (6 bases). CDR3 length: 14 residues. V was pared by 1 base and J by 7 bases, with 14 bases between. CDR1 and CDR2 (germline): SNHLY, FYNNEI. The CDR3: CASSEGKRTAEQYL. In DNA, the CDR3 is TGTGCCAGCAGTGAAGGAAAAAGGACAGCTGAGCAGTACCTC.

This sequence joins TRBV4-3 and TRBJ1-6; TRBD1 might be the D (5 bases). V was clipped by 2 bases and J by 1 base, with 21 bases between them. Germline-derived CDR1 and CDR2 are LGHNA and YSLEER. This CDR3 contains 20 residues. CDR3 in DNA: TGCGCCAGCAGCCAACATCTCCAAGGACACGGGTCGTCCTATAATTCACCCCTCCACTTT. Translation gives CASSQHLQGHGSSYNSPLHF.